The entry below describes one T cell receptor beta chain. Its antigen is unknown. Per-base qualities were not stored, and no clone one base away is much larger. The library was made by 5' RACE. The sample was run on an Illumina HiSeq 2500. A second roughly 7 to 11 cycle PCR used a sample-barcoded 5' primer and a J-beta primer mix. A unique molecular identifier was introduced onto each TCR beta cDNA molecule by a template-switch 5' adaptor carrying 12 random nucleotides. Each sample yielded at least 3 million CDR3-containing paired-end reads. First-strand cDNA synthesis was performed from all RNA using the Mint cDNA synthesis kit, with priming by a TRBC-specific oligonucleotide. Following uracil-DNA glycosylase treatment, a first 18-cycle PCR with universal primers M1SS and BC2_uni_R was performed on all cDNA. The published analysis was carried out like this. Each sample was normalized by randomly selecting 1 million high-quality reads, each carrying a distinct molecular identifier. Reads with shared molecular identifiers were discarded instead of being binned into consensus sequences. MiTCR, set to a Q25 quality threshold and the strictest error-elimination algorithm, was used for CDR3 identification, clonotype clustering and error correction. Lower-bound total TCR beta diversity was estimated with a nonparametric unseen species model using Euler transformation. TCRdb took the public reads, trimmed them with fastp at Q25, ran MiXCR for clone calling and kept in-frame beta chains. Each entry is one CDR3 protein sequence, shown with its most common DNA and genes. These V and J calls originate from TCRdb's pipeline instead of the authors' own analysis. The table for this sample lists fewer than 750,000 distinct CDR3 sequences; around 48% of them were counted only once. Around 23% of the sample is taken by the ten largest.

Trimming accounts for 5 bases at V and 2 bases at J, while the number of junction bases matched to no gene is 9. Taken from cysteine to phenylalanine, the CDR3 has 15 residues. Only the CDR3 portion is preserved as DNA: 45 bases, with reading frame beginning at the first base. CDR1 and CDR2 are read off the germline V gene as MDHEN and SYDVKM. The record originates from a study of blood T cells in healthy people across ages (dated by TCRdb to between 2014 and 2017). Regarding the research as a whole: In model experiments, roughly one uniquely barcoded TCR beta cDNA molecule per two T cells was captured by template switching. Age-related changes in TCR beta repertoire diversity were measured in the study by deep sequencing normalized with unique cDNA molecular identifiers. The donors were split into four age groups: young (average about 16 years), middle-aged (roughly 39), aged (62) and long-lived (more than 80). To avoid experimental bias, donors of different ages were spread randomly across the sequencing lanes. The study analyzed two additional independent replicas of 1 million unique cDNA reads from the same blood draw for two donors, one aged 18 to 30 and one aged 80 or older.

The roughly 39 donors, aged roughly 6 to 100 years, were systemically healthy Caucasian individuals from Russia. Approximately 10 milliliters of peripheral blood were collected from each donor into EDTA-treated Vacutainer tubes. PBMCs were isolated by Ficoll-Paque density-gradient centrifugation, with at least 7 million obtained per sample. Total RNA, at least 5 micrograms per sample, was extracted from PBMCs with Trizol reagent. Naive CD45RAhigh/CD27high T cell percentages were measured by flow cytometry on a PBMC aliquot from every donor. The investigation overall reported the following: The CMV infection status of donors was not known, potentially confounding age-related changes in expanded clonotypes. Conclusive comparison of naive and antigen-experienced compartments was prevented by the profiling of bulk unsorted PBMCs. Observed TCR beta diversity correlated strongly with the percentage of naive T cells measured by flow cytometry. Compared with the aged group, the long-lived group had more naive CD4+ T cells, fewer expanded clones and increased TCR diversity, a pattern suggesting age selection. Total diversity estimates from one million sequenced T cells were considered lower bounds and underestimates. As age increased, observed TCR beta diversity per million T cells dropped in a roughly linear way, and a significant reduction was already evident by age 40.

The sample consisted of blood. Recombination linked TRBV28 to TRBJ2-7, with 7 bases in between that match TRBD1. This clonotype was sampled from a man aged 80 or over in good health. The nucleotide sequence reads as follows: TGTGCCAGCAGTACGCAGGGGGTAGGGGCCTACGAGCAGTACTTC. Its protein product is CASSTQGVGAYEQYF.